This T cell receptor (beta chain) was identified in a study of blood T cells in healthy people across ages (dated by TCRdb to the mid-2010s). Turning to the overall study: In model experiments, template switching captured roughly one uniquely barcoded TCR beta cDNA molecule for every two T cells. To track age-related changes in TCR beta repertoire diversity, the study relied on deep sequencing normalized with unique cDNA molecular identifiers. The donors were divided into four age groups: young (average 16 years), middle-aged (about 39), aged (about 56) and long-lived (around 80). Donors of different ages were randomly distributed across sequencing lanes to avoid experimental bias. The study analyzed two additional independent replicas of 1 million unique cDNA reads from the same blood draw for two donors, one aged 18 to 30 and one aged 80 or older.

The CDR3 runs 14 residues from the cysteine to the phenylalanine. The DNA shown is the 42-base CDR3, in frame from base 1. CDR1 SGHRS and CDR2 YFSETQ were looked up in the germline V gene. The junction shows trimming of 4 bases on V and 7 bases on J, and the gene matches do not reach 7 bases of it. General conclusions and limits of the study: Estimates of total diversity based on one million sequenced T cells were considered lower bounds and underestimates. There was a strong correlation between observed TCR beta diversity and the percentage of naive T cells measured by flow cytometry. Donor CMV infection status was unknown, potentially confounding age-related changes in expanded clonotypes. Since profiling was done on bulk unsorted PBMCs, naive and antigen-experienced compartments could not be conclusively compared. Observed TCR beta diversity per million T cells fell roughly linearly with age, and a significant reduction was already apparent by age roughly 41. Compared with the aged group, more naive CD4+ T cells, fewer expanded clones and increased TCR diversity were shown by the long-lived group, suggesting age selection.

The donors were about 40 Caucasian individuals from Russia, aged 6 to 90 years, who were systemically healthy. Ten milliliters of peripheral blood were drawn from each donor into EDTA-treated Vacutainer tubes. Ficoll-Paque density-gradient centrifugation was used to isolate PBMCs, with at least 6.5 million per sample. Total RNA was extracted from PBMCs with Trizol reagent, with at least 6 micrograms obtained per sample. Naive CD45RAhigh/CD27high T cell percentages were measured by flow cytometry on a PBMC aliquot from every donor. Libraries were constructed by 5' RACE. A second PCR of roughly 7 to 12 cycles was run with a J-beta primer mix and a sample-barcoded 5' primer. Each TCR beta cDNA molecule received a unique molecular identifier from a template-switch 5' adaptor carrying 12 random nucleotides. Each sample yielded at least 2.5 million CDR3-containing paired-end reads. All of the RNA was converted into first-strand cDNA using the Mint cDNA synthesis kit, with a TRBC-specific oligonucleotide serving as the primer. Following uracil-DNA glycosylase treatment, all cDNA underwent a first 18-cycle PCR with the universal primers M1SS and BC2_uni_R. As for the original processing: Normalization of each sample was performed by random selection of 1 million high-quality reads, each carrying a distinct molecular identifier. Instead of being binned into consensus sequences, reads that shared molecular identifiers were thrown out. MiTCR, set to a Q25 quality threshold and the strictest error-elimination algorithm, was used for CDR3 identification, clonotype clustering and error correction. A nonparametric unseen species model using Euler transformation provided a lower-bound estimate of total TCR beta diversity. The public sequencing data were trimmed at Q25 with fastp and processed into clonotypes with MiXCR by TCRdb, which kept only in-frame beta chains. Rows with one shared CDR3 protein collapse into an entry with the most common genes and DNA. The V and J calls reflect TCRdb's pipeline rather than the authors' work. This sample has approximately 2,000,000 distinct CDR3 sequences in its table, and 39% of those were observed once. The ten most abundant clones make up more than 20% of the sample.

Points on this clonotype: Its antigen is currently not known. The record has no base qualities; no much larger clone is one base away.

The clonotype comes from a human donor in good health. The sequenced sample consisted of blood. The chain links TRBV5-1 with TRBJ2-1, with 8 middle bases fitting TRBD1. The CDR3 loop reads CASSPEDRVNEQFF. The DNA sequence follows: TGCGCCAGCAGCCCCGAGGACAGGGTGAATGAGCAGTTCTTC.